This T cell receptor (beta chain) is drawn from a study of T-cell reconstitution after alpha-beta-depleted transplantation in children. The TCRbeta library was prepared with unique molecular identifiers. Via MiXCR, TCRdb re-called the PCR reads, giving one row per CDR3 protein. The sample includes around 580,000 distinct CDR3 sequences, roughly 27% of them seen just once. The clonotype was recovered from a boy less than two years old with Wiskott-Aldrich syndrome, due to receive a stem cell transplant. The sample in question was PBMCs, obtained before TCRalphabeta/CD19-depleted stem cell transplant.

CDR3 in amino acids: CASSLDRGVQETQYF. For the CDR3, the DNA is TGTGCCAGCAGCTTAGATAGGGGGGTCCAAGAGACCCAGTACTTC. The V and J genes are TRBV11-2 and TRBJ2-5; the D call may be TRBD1 or TRBD2 (6 bases each). The CDR3 covers 15 residues. Trimming stripped 0 bases from V and 1 base from J, with 9 bases between. CDR1 is SGHAT and CDR2 is FQNNGV in the germline V gene.